The sequence of this TCR beta chain was determined in a study of vaccination effects on CD4 cells after COVID-19. On the study more broadly: After the second dose, samples were taken at median day 72.

Germline V gives CDR1 MDHEN, CDR2 SYDVKM. After removal of 6 bases from V and 8 bases from J, the junction contained 9 bases not matched to a gene. The CDR3 loop spans 14 amino acids. Findings and caveats of the study: Early timepoints after infection were absent, and convalescent patients were few in the study.

Sequencing was performed with immunoSEQ multiplex PCR; in TCRdb, only in-frame clones are kept and a portion is missing. Of some 70,000 clones listed, about 86% are singletons. Comments on this clone: Antigen specificity is unknown.

Ahead of sequencing, the ViraFEST assay grew antigen-specific CD4+ T cells using viral peptide pools. Isolating CD4+ T cells followed ten to eleven days of culture. Participants got two doses of BNT162b2 or mRNA-1273 vaccine. Vaccine recipients, nucleocapsid antibody negative, had no prior SARS-CoV-2 infection. The chain links TRBV28 to TRBJ1-4; 7 bases map to TRBD1. The receptor was derived from a human donor who received a COVID-19 vaccine. The sequences come from CD4+ T cells from PBMCs cultured with HCoV-229E spike peptides, collected after COVID-19 vaccination. In DNA form, the CDR3 reads TGTGCCAGCAGCTCACAGGGGATGAACGAAAAACTGTTTTTT. Translating it yields CASSSQGMNEKLFF.